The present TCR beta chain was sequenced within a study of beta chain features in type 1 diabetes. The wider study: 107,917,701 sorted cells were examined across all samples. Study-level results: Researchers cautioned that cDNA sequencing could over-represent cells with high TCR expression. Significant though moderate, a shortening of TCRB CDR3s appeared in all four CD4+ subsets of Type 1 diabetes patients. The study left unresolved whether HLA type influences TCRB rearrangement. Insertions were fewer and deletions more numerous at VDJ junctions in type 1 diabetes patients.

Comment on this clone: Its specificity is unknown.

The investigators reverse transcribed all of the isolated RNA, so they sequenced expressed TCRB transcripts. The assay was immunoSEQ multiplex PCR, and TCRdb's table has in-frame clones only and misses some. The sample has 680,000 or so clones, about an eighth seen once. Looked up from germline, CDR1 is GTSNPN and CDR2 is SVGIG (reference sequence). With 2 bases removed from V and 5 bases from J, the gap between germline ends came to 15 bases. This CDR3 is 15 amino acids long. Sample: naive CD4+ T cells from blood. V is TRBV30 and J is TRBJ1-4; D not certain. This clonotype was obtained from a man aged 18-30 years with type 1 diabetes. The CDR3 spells CAWSTAGRPNEKLFF. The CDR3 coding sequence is TGTGCCTGGAGTACCGCGGGGAGGCCGAATGAAAAACTGTTTTTT.